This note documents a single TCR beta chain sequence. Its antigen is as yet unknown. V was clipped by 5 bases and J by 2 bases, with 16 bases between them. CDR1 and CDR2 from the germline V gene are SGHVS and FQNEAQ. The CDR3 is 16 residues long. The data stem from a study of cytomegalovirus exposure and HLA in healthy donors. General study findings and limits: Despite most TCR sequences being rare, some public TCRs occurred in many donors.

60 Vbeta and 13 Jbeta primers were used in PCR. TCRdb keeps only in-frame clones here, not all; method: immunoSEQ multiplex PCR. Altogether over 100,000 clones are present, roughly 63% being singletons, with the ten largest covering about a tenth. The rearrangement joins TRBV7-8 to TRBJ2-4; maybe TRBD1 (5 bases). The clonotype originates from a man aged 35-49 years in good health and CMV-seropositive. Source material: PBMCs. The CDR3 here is CASSTNSQGPKNIQYF. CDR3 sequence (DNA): TGTGCCAGCAGCACAAACTCGCAGGGCCCCAAAAACATTCAGTACTTC.